The rows below give T cell receptor beta chains drawn from one sample of a study of cytomegalovirus exposure and HLA in healthy donors. Only in-frame clones appear in the TCRdb table, and some are missing; sequencing was by immunoSEQ multiplex PCR. The table includes around 160,000 clones, over 70% detected once. Material for sequencing was PBMCs. The receptor set was obtained from a woman aged 18 to 35 in good health and CMV-seronegative. Both conserved end residues are part of each CDR3. The order of the fields is J gene, clone size, V gene, D gene, CDR3 DNA, CDR3 protein. The D gene is left open where the match is weak. Only part of the rows carry a size: once, few, many, or a class if the clone is expanded.

TRBJ2-5 NA TRBV18 NA TGTGCCAGCTCACCATTCCAGGGCCGGTTACAAGAGACCCAGTACTTC CASSPFQGRLQETQYF
TRBJ2-7 NA TRBV10-1 TRBD2 TGCGCCAGCAGTGAGTCGACTAGCGGGGGCTACGAGCAGTACTTC CASSESTSGGYEQYF
TRBJ2-2 few TRBV6-5 TRBD1 TGTGCCAGTTCCGGGACAGGAACCACCGGGGAGCTGTTTTTT CASSGTGTTGELFF
TRBJ2-6 NA TRBV10-1 NA TGCGCCAGCAGTGCGAGTGGGGCCAACGTCCTGACTTTC CASSASGANVLTF
TRBJ2-7 NA TRBV19 NA TGTGCCAGTAGTACACGGTGGTCTCCAACCTACGAGCAGTACTTC CASSTRWSPTYEQYF
TRBJ1-3 NA TRBV2 NA TGTGCCAGCATGCGGGAAAACTCTGGAAACACCATATATTTT CASMRENSGNTIYF
TRBJ2-1 NA TRBV5-6 TRBD2 TGTGCCAGCAGCTTGGAACTAGCGGGGGCCCACAATGAGCAGTTCTTC CASSLELAGAHNEQFF
TRBJ2-5 NA TRBV27 NA TGTGCCAGCAGACGGACAGAGACCGGGGGGCCCCAGTACTTC CASRRTETGGPQYF
TRBJ2-3 NA TRBV11-3 NA TGTGCCAGCAGAGATTCGGGGGGCCGAGATACGCAGTATTTT CASRDSGGRDTQYF
TRBJ2-7 NA TRBV7-2 TRBD1 TGTGCCAGCAGCTCATCAATGACAGGGAACGAGCAGTACTTC CASSSSMTGNEQYF
TRBJ2-2 NA TRBV2 TRBD1 TGTGCCAGCAGTGGACAGGGAGTCGGACTCTGGGGGAACACCGGGGAGCTGTTTTTT CASSGQGVGLWGNTGELFF
TRBJ1-5 NA TRBV19 NA TGTGCCAGTAGTAAGATCGGGGGTCAGCCCCAGCATTTT CASSKIGGQPQHF
TRBJ2-3 NA TRBV7-2 TRBD1 TGTGCCAGCAGCCACAGGGGCTTTGATACGCAGTATTTT CASSHRGFDTQYF
TRBJ2-7 NA TRBV18 TRBD1 TGTGCCAGCTCAACCGGACAGGGTACGGACGAGCAGTACTTC CASSTGQGTDEQYF
TRBJ2-6 NA TRBV5-5 TRBD2 TGTGCCAGCAGGTGGACTAGCGGGTCCGTCTCTGGGGCCAACGTCCTGACTTTC CASRWTSGSVSGANVLTF
TRBJ1-1 NA TRBV2 TRBD1 TGTGCCAGCAGACCCGGGACAGGGGGTATTGAAGCTTTCTTT CASRPGTGGIEAFF
TRBJ2-2 NA TRBV5-1 NA TGCGCCAGCAGCTACCGAACAGGGAACACCGGGGAGCTGTTTTTT CASSYRTGNTGELFF
TRBJ2-3 NA TRBV27 TRBD2 TGTGCCAGCAGTCTACTCCTAGCGGGGGGCACAGATACGCAGTATTTT CASSLLLAGGTDTQYF
TRBJ1-1 NA TRBV5-1 NA TGCGCCAGCAGCTTTAGGGGCCCAAACACTGAAGCTTTCTTT CASSFRGPNTEAFF
TRBJ2-1 NA TRBV6-6 NA TGTGCCAGCAGTGTCGGACTCGGCGACTACAATGAGCAGTTCTTC CASSVGLGDYNEQFF
TRBJ2-7 NA TRBV2 NA TGTGCCTGCGGGACAGACCTCTCCTACGAGCAGTACTTC CACGTDLSYEQYF
TRBJ1-2 NA TRBV7-2 NA TGTGCCAGCAGCTTAGTACTTGGTCAGGCGTACTATGGCTACACCTTC CASSLVLGQAYYGYTF
TRBJ1-1 NA TRBV4-1 NA TGCGCCAGCAGCCAAGGTCAGTTTAACACTGAAGCTTTCTTT CASSQGQFNTEAFF
TRBJ1-1 few TRBV4-2 TRBD1 TGTGCCAGCAGCCAAGAAGGGACAGGGGGCACTGAAGCTTTCTTT CASSQEGTGGTEAFF
TRBJ2-3 NA TRBV7-9 NA TGTGCCAGCTCCTTCACAGATACGCAGTATTTT CASSFTDTQYF
TRBJ2-7 NA TRBV11-2 TRBD2 TGTGCCAGCAGCTTAAACGGGGGGGGCGAGCAGTACTTC CASSLNGGGEQYF
TRBJ1-2 once TRBV7-9 NA TGTGCCAGCAGCTTAGGGCCTGACTTGGGCTACACCTTC CASSLGPDLGYTF
TRBJ2-7 NA TRBV6-1 NA TGTGCCAGCATCCTTGCGCGGGGCTTCTCCTACGAGCAGTACTTC CASILARGFSYEQYF